These 28 T cell receptor beta chains share one sample of origin, sequenced in a study of cytomegalovirus exposure and HLA in healthy donors. The PCR contained 60 Vbeta and 13 Jbeta primers. Produced via immunoSEQ multiplex PCR; TCRdb's table is partial and in-frame only. The sample contains approximately 130,000 clones, 75% to 85% of which appear only once. The sample taken for sequencing was PBMCs. Receptor source: a man in his forties or fifties in good health and CMV-seronegative.

The V and J genes are TRBV5-6 and TRBJ1-4; 8 positions agree with TRBD1. Germline CDR1 is SGHDT and CDR2 is YYEEEE. This CDR3 comprises 13 residues. The trim removed 4 bases at V and 8 bases at J, leaving 4 bases unmatched. Here the CDR3 DNA reads TGTGCCAGCAGCGGAGACAGGGGAGAAAAACTGTTTTTT. Translation: CASSGDRGEKLFF.

This sequence joins TRBV18 and TRBJ2-7; D might be TRBD1 (5 bases). Per germline, CDR1 KGHSH and CDR2 LQKENI. The CDR3 is 14 amino acids. Trimming took 4 bases from V and 1 from J, leaving 11 bases between them. CDR3: CASSLTTGSYEQYF. The CDR3 region has the DNA TGTGCCAGCTCACTCACCACAGGATCCTACGAGCAGTACTTC.

This rearrangement joins TRBV5-6 to TRBJ1-1; D is ambiguous. The germline gives CDR1 SGHDT, CDR2 YYEEEE. V lost 3 bases to trimming and J lost 0 bases, with 9 bases between them. This CDR3 comprises 14 residues. This chain's CDR3 is CASSSTVMNTEAFF. For the CDR3, the DNA is TGTGCCAGCAGCTCAACAGTAATGAACACTGAAGCTTTCTTT.

This chain connects TRBV5-1 to TRBJ2-4; 8 nucleotides match TRBD1. Looked up from germline, CDR1 is SGHRS and CDR2 is YFSETQ. CDR3 size: 14 residues. With 4 bases clipped from V and 7 bases from J, the junction kept 7 bases outside the gene matches. The CDR3 loop reads CASSPGQGWNIQYF. The CDR3 DNA reads TGCGCCAGCAGCCCCGGACAGGGTTGGAACATTCAGTACTTC.

The chain combines TRBV6-5 with TRBJ2-1; D unresolved. From germline, CDR1 is MNHEY and CDR2 SVGAGI. The CDR3 spans 13 residues. Trimming took 4 bases from V and 4 from J, leaving 8 bases between them. CDR3 residues: CASSSGLYNEQFF. The CDR3 coding sequence is TGTGCCAGCAGTTCTGGGCTTTACAATGAGCAGTTCTTC.

This chain uses TRBV30 with TRBJ2-7; 9 bases agree with TRBD1. V was pared by 5 bases and J by 2 bases, with 4 bases of the junction left unmatched. CDR1 GTSNPN and CDR2 SVGIG come from the germline V gene (reference sequence). The CDR3 totals 13 residues. CDR3 residues: CAWGQGPTYEQYF. Here the CDR3 DNA reads TGTGCCTGGGGACAGGGGCCTACCTACGAGCAGTACTTC.

V gene TRBV27 combines with J gene TRBJ1-5; tentatively, D is TRBD1 (6 bases). This CDR3 comprises 18 residues. Between the trimmed V and J ends, which lost 3 bases and 1 base, there was a span of 19 bases. Germline CDR1 and CDR2: MNHEY and SMNVEV (reference sequence). CDR3 loop: CASSFWSGGLGSNQPQHF. The CDR3 bases are TGTGCCAGCAGTTTCTGGTCTGGGGGCTTGGGCAGCAATCAGCCCCAGCATTTT.

V usage is TRBV5-1 and J usage is TRBJ2-7, with D perhaps TRBD2 (5 bases). V was trimmed by 4 bases and J by 3 bases, leaving 14 bases between them. This CDR3 is built from 14 residues. CDR1 SGHRS and CDR2 YFSETQ come from the germline V gene. The chain's CDR3 is CASSTGESGYEQYF. CDR3 sequence (DNA): TGCGCCAGCAGCACCGGGGAATCAGGCTACGAGCAGTACTTC.

This clone came up a few times. The rearrangement uses TRBV28 and TRBJ1-4; D not resolved. Germline assignment: CDR1 MDHEN and CDR2 SYDVKM. The CDR3 is 15 amino acids. V was trimmed by 6 bases and J by 0 bases, leaving 11 bases between them. The CDR3 DNA reads TGTGCCAGCAGAACAAGACAAGCAACTAATGAAAAACTGTTTTTT. It is translated as CASRTRQATNEKLFF.

This rearrangement joins TRBV9 to TRBJ2-7, with 9 nucleotides matching TRBD1. The CDR3 has 14 residues. V was clipped by 3 bases and J by 6 bases; unmatched bases: 7. CDR1 and CDR2 (germline): SGDLS, YYNGEE. CDR3: CASSGGQGTPEQYF. The CDR3 nucleotides read TGTGCCAGCAGCGGCGGACAGGGGACGCCCGAGCAGTACTTC.

The gene calls are TRBV27 and TRBJ1-2, with 8 bases aligning to TRBD1. V was pared by 2 bases and J by 6 bases, with 5 bases of the junction left unmatched. The CDR3 runs to 14 residues. Germline lookup yields CDR1 MNHEY and CDR2 SMNVEV (reference sequence). The CDR3 sequence: CASSLGTGLNGYTF. In DNA, the CDR3 is TGTGCCAGCAGTTTAGGGACAGGACTTAATGGCTACACCTTC.

The chain uses TRBV10-1 and TRBJ2-2, with 8 bases matching TRBD2. The CDR3 loop spans 17 amino acids. After removal of 2 bases from V and 7 bases from J, the junction contained 12 bases not matched to a gene. Germline V gives CDR1 WNHNN, CDR2 SYGVQD (reference sequence). CDR3 residues: CASSEVSGGGPDGELFF. CDR3 DNA: TGCGCCAGCAGTGAGGTGTCAGGCGGGGGGCCTGACGGGGAGCTGTTTTTT.

This chain connects TRBV7-2 to TRBJ2-3, with D uncertain. CDR1 and CDR2 from the germline V gene are SGHTA and FQGNSA. The length of the CDR3 is 15 residues. Trimming removed 2 bases at V and 2 bases at J, with 11 bases between. The CDR3 region is CASSLSRQATDTQYF. The DNA of the CDR3 is TGTGCCAGCAGCTTAAGTCGGCAGGCCACAGATACGCAGTATTTT. Full variable domain (outside the CDR3, taken from reference TRBV7-2 and TRBJ2-3): GAGVSQSPSNKVTEKGKDVELRCDPISGHTALYWYRQSLGQGLEFLIYFQGNSAPDKSGLPSDRFSAERTGGSVSTLTIQRTQQEDSAVYLCASSLSRQATDTQYFGPGTRLTVL.

The chain recombines TRBV18 with TRBJ1-1, with D uncertain. V lost 3 bases to trimming and J lost 2 bases, with 10 bases between them. CDR1 is KGHSH, CDR2 LQKENI, per germline. This CDR3 contains 14 residues. CDR3 residues: CASSPAEGNTEAFF. DNA of the CDR3: TGTGCCAGCTCACCTGCCGAGGGCAACACTGAAGCTTTCTTT.

Notes on this clone: Other DNA sequences within the sample encode an identical CDR3. The rearrangement uses TRBV25-1 and TRBJ2-5; 8 bases agree with TRBD1. This CDR3 has 15 residues. Germline-derived CDR1 and CDR2 are MGHDK and SYGVNS. V gave up 4 bases and J gave up 5 bases; unmatched junction bases: 9. Here the CDR3 reads CASSGPGTGSETQYF. The CDR3 DNA follows: TGTGCCAGCAGTGGCCCCGGGACAGGAAGCGAGACCCAGTACTTC.

The CDR3 loop is CASSLGPTGGAGAFF. The CDR3, as DNA: TGTGCCAGCAGCTTAGGGCCCACAGGGGGCGCGGGAGCTTTCTTT. J is TRBJ1-1 and V is TRBV7-6; 9 nucleotides agree with TRBD1. The CDR3 length is 15 residues. Losses at the gene ends were 1 base for V and 10 bases for J; bases not matched to a gene: 10. In germline, CDR1 is SGHVS, CDR2 FNYEAQ.

This chain links TRBV7-2 with TRBJ2-3, with 15 bases identical to TRBD2. The CDR3 sequence is 17 residues long. Germline CDR1 reads SGHTA; CDR2 reads FQGNSA. V lost 5 bases and J lost 6; bases outside the gene matches: 9. CDR3 region: CASSASGLAGGPDTQYF. The CDR3 DNA is TGTGCCAGCAGCGCCTCTGGACTAGCGGGAGGGCCTGATACGCAGTATTTT.

The rearrangement uses TRBV4-2 and TRBJ1-2; D ambiguous. CDR1 and CDR2 from the germline V gene are LGHNA and YNFKEQ. The CDR3 spans 15 residues. Trimming cost V 1 base and J 4 bases, with 13 bases left between them. The CDR3 nucleotides are TGTGCCAGCAGCCAAGGATCGGGGTTGGGCTATGGCTACACCTTC. Its translation: CASSQGSGLGYGYTF.

This clone was seen a single time. The chain uses TRBV6-5 and TRBJ1-4; possible D gene TRBD1, 6 bases. V lost 7 bases, J lost 7 bases, and 19 bases lay in between. The CDR3 extends over 15 amino acids. Germline CDR1 is MNHEY and CDR2 is SVGAGI. CDR3: CASMRDQGSGEKLFF. The CDR3 DNA is TGTGCCAGCATGAGGGATCAGGGGTCGGGTGAAAAACTGTTTTTT.

The J gene is TRBJ1-4, the V gene TRBV11-2, with TRBD1 matching 9 bases. Germline CDR1 reads SGHAT; CDR2 reads FQNNGV. The V segment lost 2 bases and the J segment 4 bases; nucleotides outside the gene matches: 2. The CDR3 totals 15 residues. Here the CDR3 DNA reads TGTGCCAGCAGCTTACGGGGACAGGGTAATGAAAAACTGTTTTTT. Protein product: CASSLRGQGNEKLFF.

This clone was counted between two and nine times. One end of the junction is discordant with germline, which a read error may explain. V gene TRBV29-1 combines with J gene TRBJ2-6; the D gene is possibly TRBD1 (5 bases). The germline V gene encodes CDR1 SQVTM and CDR2 ANQGSEA. The CDR3 is 16 amino acids. The CDR3 bases are TGCAGCGTTTGGTTGCTCTCGTTCTCTGGGGCCAACGGCCTGACTTTC. Translated: CSVWLLSFSGANGLTF.

This chain connects TRBV11-2 to TRBJ2-5; 7 bases line up with TRBD2. V shed 0 bases, J shed 2 bases, and the junction held 6 bases outside the gene matches. The germline V gene encodes CDR1 SGHAT and CDR2 FQNNGV. The CDR3 has 16 amino acids. The CDR3 reads CASSLEWGGSQETQYF. CDR3 bases: TGTGCCAGCAGCTTAGAGTGGGGAGGGAGTCAAGAGACCCAGTACTTC.

The chain is built from TRBV28 and TRBJ1-1; D unclear. V lost 3 bases to trimming and J lost 1 base, with 6 bases between them. The V gene's germline CDR1 is MDHEN and CDR2 SYDVKM. The CDR3 extends over 13 amino acids. CDR3 nucleotide sequence: TGTGCCAGCAGTTTCGGTCAGAACACTGAAGCTTTCTTT. Encoded protein: CASSFGQNTEAFF. Combining the CDR3 with reference TRBV28 and TRBJ1-1 gives the whole variable domain DVKVTQSSRYLVKRTGEKVFLECVQDMDHENMFWYRQDPGLGLRLIYFSYDVKMKEKGDIPEGYSVSREKKERFSLILESASTNQTSMYLCASSFGQNTEAFFGQGTRLTVV.

J is TRBJ2-1 and V is TRBV5-1; possibly TRBD2 for D (5 bases). The V end lost 1 base, the J end lost 0 bases, and 11 bases lay between the germline ends. Germline values: CDR1 SGHRS, CDR2 YFSETQ. This CDR3 spans 16 amino acids. CDR3 in DNA: TGCGCCAGCAGCTTGAGAGGGCTACGCTCCTACAATGAGCAGTTCTTC. Translation gives CASSLRGLRSYNEQFF.

The gene calls are TRBV30 and TRBJ1-6; D perhaps matches TRBD1 (5 bases). The V and J ends lost 0 bases and 9 bases respectively, with 18 bases between them. Germline CDR1 GTSNPN, CDR2 SVGIG (reference sequence). This CDR3 contains 16 residues. The CDR3 nucleotides are TGTGCCTGGAGTGTAGAAGGTGGGGACTTGAGTTCACCCCTCCACTTT. Encoded protein: CAWSVEGGDLSSPLHF.

The V call is TRBV5-1, the J call TRBJ1-1, with D perhaps TRBD1 (6 bases). V was clipped by 1 base and J by 3 bases, with 7 bases between them. Germline assignment: CDR1 SGHRS and CDR2 YFSETQ. CDR3 length: 13 residues. The CDR3 spells CASSLHRDTEAFF. The CDR3 DNA is TGCGCCAGCAGCTTGCACAGGGACACTGAAGCTTTCTTT.

The chain is built from TRBV21-1 and TRBJ2-5; no DNA check was done on the table's D call, TRBD1. TRBV21-1 has pseudogene status. The CDR3 is 15 amino acids. CDR3: CASSKVEAGGETQYF. DNA for the CDR3: TGTGCCAGCAGCAAAGTGGAGGCAGGGGGAGAGACCCAGTACTTC.

The V gene is TRBV29-1, the J gene TRBJ1-5, with D possibly TRBD1 on 5 matching bases. This CDR3 comprises 12 residues. Germline V gives CDR1 SQVTM, CDR2 ANQGSEA. V was trimmed by 5 bases and J by 4 bases, leaving 9 bases between them. CDR3 DNA: TGCAGCGTTCGCCAGGGTAATCAGCCCCAGCATTTT. Protein product: CSVRQGNQPQHF. Filled out from reference TRBV29-1 and TRBJ1-5, the complete variable domain reads SAVISQKPSRDICQRGTSLTIQCQVDSQVTMMFWYRQQPGQSLTLIATANQGSEATYESGFVIDKFPISRPNLTFSTLTVSNMSPEDSSIYLCSVRQGNQPQHFGDGTRLSIL.